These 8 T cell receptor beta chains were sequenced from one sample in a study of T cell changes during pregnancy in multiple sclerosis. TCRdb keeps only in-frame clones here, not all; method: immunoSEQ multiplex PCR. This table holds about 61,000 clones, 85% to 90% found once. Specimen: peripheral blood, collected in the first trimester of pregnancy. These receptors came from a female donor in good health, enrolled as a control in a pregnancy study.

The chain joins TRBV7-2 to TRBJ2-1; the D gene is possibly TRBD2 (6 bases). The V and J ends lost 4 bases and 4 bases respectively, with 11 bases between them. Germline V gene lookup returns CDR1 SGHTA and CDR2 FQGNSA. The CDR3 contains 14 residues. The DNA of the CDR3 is TGTGCCAGCAGCTATGGACTAATTTACAATGAGCAGTTCTTC. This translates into CASSYGLIYNEQFF.

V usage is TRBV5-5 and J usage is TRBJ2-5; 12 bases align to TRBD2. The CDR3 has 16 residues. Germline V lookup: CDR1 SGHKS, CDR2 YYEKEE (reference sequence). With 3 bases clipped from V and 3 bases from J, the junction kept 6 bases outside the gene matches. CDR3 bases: TGTGCCAGCAGCTCCCCGACTAGCGGGGGCGAAGAGACCCAGTACTTC. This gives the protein CASSSPTSGGEETQYF.

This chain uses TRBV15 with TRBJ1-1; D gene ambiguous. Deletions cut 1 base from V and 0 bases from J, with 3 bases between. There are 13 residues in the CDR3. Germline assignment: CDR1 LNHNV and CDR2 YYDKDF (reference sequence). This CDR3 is CATSRAVNTEAFF. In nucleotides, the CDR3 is TGTGCCACCAGCAGAGCAGTGAACACTGAAGCTTTCTTT.

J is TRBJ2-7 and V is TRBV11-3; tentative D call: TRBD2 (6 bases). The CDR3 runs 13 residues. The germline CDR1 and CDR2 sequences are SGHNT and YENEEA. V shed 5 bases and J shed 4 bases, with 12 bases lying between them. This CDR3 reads CASSLRGFYEQYF. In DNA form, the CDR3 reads TGTGCCAGCAGCCTACGGGGGTTTTACGAGCAGTACTTC.

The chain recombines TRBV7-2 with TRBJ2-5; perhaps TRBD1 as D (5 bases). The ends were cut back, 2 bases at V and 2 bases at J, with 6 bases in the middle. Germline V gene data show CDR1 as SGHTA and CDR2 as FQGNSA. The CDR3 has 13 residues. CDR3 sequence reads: CASSLNRQETQYF. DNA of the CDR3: TGTGCCAGCAGCTTAAACAGGCAAGAGACCCAGTACTTC.

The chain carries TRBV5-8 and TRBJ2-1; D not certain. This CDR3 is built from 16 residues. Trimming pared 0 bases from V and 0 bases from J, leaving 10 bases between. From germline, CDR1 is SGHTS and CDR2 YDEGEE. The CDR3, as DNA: TGTGCCAGCAGCTTGGCCGTTAGAAGCTCCTACAATGAGCAGTTCTTC. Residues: CASSLAVRSSYNEQFF.

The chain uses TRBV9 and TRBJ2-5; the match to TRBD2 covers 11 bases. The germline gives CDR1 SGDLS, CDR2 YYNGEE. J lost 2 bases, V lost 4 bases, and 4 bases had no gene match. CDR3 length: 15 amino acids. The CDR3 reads CASSILAGAQETQYF. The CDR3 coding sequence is TGTGCCAGCAGCATACTAGCGGGGGCTCAAGAGACCCAGTACTTC. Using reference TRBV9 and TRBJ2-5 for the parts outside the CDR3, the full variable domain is DSGVTQTPKHLITATGQRVTLRCSPRSGDLSVYWYQQSLDQGLQFLIQYYNGEERAKGNILERFSAQQFPDLHSELNLSSLELGDSALYFCASSILAGAQETQYFGPGTRLLVL.

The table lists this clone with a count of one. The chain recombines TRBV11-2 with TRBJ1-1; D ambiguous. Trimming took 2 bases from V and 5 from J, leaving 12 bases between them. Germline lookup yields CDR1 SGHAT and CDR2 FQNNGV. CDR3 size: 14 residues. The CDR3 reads CASSLLQSGTEAFF. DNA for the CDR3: TGTGCCAGCAGCTTATTACAGTCGGGGACTGAAGCTTTCTTT. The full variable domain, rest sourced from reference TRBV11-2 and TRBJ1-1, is EAGVAQSPRYKIIEKRQSVAFWCNPISGHATLYWYQQILGQGPKLLIQFQNNGVVDDSQLPKDRFSAERLKGVDSTLKIQPAKLEDSAVYLCASSLLQSGTEAFFGQGTRLTVV.